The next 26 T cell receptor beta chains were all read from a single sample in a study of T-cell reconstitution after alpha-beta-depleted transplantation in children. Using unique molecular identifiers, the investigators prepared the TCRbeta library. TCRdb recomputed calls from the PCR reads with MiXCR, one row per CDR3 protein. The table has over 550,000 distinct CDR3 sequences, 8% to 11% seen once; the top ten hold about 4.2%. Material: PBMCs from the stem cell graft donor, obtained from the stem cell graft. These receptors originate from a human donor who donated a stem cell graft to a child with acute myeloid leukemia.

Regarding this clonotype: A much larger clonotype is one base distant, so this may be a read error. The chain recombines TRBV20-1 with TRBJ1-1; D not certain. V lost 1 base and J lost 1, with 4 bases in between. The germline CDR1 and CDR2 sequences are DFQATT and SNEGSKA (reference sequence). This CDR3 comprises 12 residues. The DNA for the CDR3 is TGCAGTGCTAGAGGGCCGAACACTGAAGCTTTCTTT. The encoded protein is CSARGPNTEAFF.

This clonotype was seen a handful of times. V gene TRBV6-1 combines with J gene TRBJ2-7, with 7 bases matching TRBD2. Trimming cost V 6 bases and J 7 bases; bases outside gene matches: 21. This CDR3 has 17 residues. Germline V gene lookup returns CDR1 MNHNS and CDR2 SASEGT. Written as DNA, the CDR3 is TGTGCCAGCAGACCGGGTAGCGGGCATCTCACACTGAATGAGCAGTACTTC. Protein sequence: CASRPGSGHLTLNEQYF.

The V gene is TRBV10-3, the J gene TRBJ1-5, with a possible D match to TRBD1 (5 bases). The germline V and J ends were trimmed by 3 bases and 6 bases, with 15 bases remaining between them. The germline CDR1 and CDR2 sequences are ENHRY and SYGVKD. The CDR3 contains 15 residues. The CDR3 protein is CAISEGQGGSQPQHF. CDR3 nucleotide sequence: TGTGCCATCAGTGAAGGGCAGGGAGGGAGTCAGCCCCAGCATTTT.

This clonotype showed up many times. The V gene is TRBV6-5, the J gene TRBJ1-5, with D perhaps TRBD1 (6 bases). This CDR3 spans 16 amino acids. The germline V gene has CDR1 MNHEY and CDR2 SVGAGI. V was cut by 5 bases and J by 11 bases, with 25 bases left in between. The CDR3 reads CASSPRQVPSNQAQHF. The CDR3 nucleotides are TGTGCCAGCAGTCCACGACAGGTCCCTAGCAATCAAGCCCAGCATTTT.

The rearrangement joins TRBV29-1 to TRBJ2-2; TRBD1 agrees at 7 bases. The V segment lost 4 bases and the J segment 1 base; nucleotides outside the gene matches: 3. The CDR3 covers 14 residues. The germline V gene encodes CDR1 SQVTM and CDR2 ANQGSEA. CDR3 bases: TGCAGCGTTGCCGGGACAGTGAACACCGGGGAGCTGTTTTTT. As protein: CSVAGTVNTGELFF.

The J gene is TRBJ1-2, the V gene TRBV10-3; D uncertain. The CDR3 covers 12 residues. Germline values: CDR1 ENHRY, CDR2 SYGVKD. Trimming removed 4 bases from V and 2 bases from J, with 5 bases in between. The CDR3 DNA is TGTGCCATCAGTGTCGGGAACTATGGCTACACCTTC. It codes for CAISVGNYGYTF.

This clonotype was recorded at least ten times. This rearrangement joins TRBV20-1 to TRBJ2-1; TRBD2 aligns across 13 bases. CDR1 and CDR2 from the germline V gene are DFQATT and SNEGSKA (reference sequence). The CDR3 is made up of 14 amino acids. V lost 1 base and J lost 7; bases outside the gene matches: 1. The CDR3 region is CSARGTSGSNEQFF. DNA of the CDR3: TGCAGTGCTAGAGGGACTAGCGGGAGTAATGAGCAGTTCTTC.

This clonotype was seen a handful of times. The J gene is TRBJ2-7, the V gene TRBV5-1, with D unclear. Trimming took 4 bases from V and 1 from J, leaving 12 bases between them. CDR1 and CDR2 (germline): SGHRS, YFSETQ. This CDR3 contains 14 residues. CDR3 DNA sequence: TGCGCCAGCAGCACTGAGGACGCTTCCTACGAGCAGTACTTC. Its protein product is CASSTEDASYEQYF.

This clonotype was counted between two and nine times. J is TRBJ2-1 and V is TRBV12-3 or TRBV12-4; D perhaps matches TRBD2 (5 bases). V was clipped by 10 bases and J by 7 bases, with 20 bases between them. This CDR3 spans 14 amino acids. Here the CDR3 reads CATRGAGTYNEQFF. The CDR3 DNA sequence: TGTGCCACCCGTGGCGCGGGCACTTATAATGAGCAGTTCTTC.

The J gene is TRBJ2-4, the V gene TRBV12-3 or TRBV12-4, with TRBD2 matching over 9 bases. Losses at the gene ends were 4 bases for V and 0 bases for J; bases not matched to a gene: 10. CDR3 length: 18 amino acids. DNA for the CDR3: TGTGCCAGCAGTTCCGGCGGGAGGGGTTCACTAGCCAAAAACATTCAGTACTTC. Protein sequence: CASSSGGRGSLAKNIQYF.

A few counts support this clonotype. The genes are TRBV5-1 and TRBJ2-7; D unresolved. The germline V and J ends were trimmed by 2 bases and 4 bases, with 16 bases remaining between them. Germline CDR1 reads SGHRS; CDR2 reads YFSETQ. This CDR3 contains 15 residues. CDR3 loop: CASSFEEPALYEQYF. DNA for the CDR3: TGCGCCAGCAGCTTCGAGGAACCAGCGCTGTACGAGCAGTACTTC.

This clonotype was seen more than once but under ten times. CDR3 DNA sequence: TGTGCCTGGGCGTGGGCAGGGAACACTGAAGCTTTCTTT. Its protein is CAWAWAGNTEAFF. The chain uses TRBV30 and TRBJ1-1; D uncertain. V was trimmed by 5 bases and J by 1 base, leaving 11 bases between them. The CDR3 loop spans 13 amino acids. Per the germline V gene, CDR1 is GTSNPN and CDR2 is SVGIG (reference sequence).

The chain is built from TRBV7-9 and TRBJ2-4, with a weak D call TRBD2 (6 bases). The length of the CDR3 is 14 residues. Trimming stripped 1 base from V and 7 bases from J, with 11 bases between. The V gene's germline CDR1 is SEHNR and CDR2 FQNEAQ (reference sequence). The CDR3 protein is CASSLVAGGNIQYF. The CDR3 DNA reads TGTGCCAGCAGCTTAGTGGCAGGAGGGAACATTCAGTACTTC.

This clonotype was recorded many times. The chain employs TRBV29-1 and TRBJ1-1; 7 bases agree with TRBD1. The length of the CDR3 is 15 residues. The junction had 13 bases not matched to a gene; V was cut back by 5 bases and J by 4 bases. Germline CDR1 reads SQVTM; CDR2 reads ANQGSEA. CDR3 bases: TGCAGCGTTCCACAGGGGCCGGGGGAGTTCACTGAAGCTTTCTTT. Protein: CSVPQGPGEFTEAFF.

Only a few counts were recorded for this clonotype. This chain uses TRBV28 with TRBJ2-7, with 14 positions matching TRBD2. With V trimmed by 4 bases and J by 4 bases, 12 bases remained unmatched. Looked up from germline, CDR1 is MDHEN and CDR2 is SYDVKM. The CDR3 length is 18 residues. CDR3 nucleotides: TGTGCCAGCAGTTCGTCCGGACTAGCGGGAGGATTGGGTTACGAGCAGTACTTC. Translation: CASSSSGLAGGLGYEQYF.

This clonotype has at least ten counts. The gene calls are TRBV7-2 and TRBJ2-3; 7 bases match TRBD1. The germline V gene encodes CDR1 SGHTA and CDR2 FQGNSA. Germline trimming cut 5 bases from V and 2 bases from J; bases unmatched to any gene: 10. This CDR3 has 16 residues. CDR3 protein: CASSAGTAMYTDTQYF. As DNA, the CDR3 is TGTGCCAGCAGCGCTGGGACAGCTATGTACACAGATACGCAGTATTTT.

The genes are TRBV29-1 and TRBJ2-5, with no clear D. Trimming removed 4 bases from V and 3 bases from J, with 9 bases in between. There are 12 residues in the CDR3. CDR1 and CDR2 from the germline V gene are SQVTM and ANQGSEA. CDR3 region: CSVVPQEETQYF. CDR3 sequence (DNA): TGCAGCGTTGTTCCCCAGGAAGAGACCCAGTACTTC.

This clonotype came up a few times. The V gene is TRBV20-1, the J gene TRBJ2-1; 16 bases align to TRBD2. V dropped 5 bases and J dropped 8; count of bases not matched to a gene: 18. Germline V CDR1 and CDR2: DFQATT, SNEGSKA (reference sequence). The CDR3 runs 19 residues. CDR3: CSAALPGTSGGGFRDEQFF. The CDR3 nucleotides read TGCAGTGCTGCACTTCCCGGGACTAGCGGGGGGGGTTTCCGCGATGAGCAGTTCTTC.

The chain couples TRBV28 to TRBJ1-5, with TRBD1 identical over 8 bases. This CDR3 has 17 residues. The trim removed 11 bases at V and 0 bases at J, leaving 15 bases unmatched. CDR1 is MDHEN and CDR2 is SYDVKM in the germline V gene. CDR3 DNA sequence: TGTGCCGGCCTCGGACAGGGCGTCCATTATAGCAATCAGCCCCAGCATTTT. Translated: CAGLGQGVHYSNQPQHF.

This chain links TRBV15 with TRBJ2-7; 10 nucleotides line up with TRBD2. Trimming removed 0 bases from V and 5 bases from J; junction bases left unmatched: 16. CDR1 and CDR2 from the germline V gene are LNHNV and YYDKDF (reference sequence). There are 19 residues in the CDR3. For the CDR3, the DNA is TGTGCCACCAGCAGAGATTGGACGCTAGCGGGAGCGCGAACCAACGAGCAGTACTTC. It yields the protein CATSRDWTLAGARTNEQYF.

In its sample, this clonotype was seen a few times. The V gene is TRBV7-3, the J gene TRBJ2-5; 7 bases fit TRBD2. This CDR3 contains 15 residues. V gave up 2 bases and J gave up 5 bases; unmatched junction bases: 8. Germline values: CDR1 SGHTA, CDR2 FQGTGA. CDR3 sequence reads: CASSLLGGRSETQYF. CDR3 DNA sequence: TGTGCCAGCAGCTTACTCGGCGGGAGAAGTGAGACCCAGTACTTC.

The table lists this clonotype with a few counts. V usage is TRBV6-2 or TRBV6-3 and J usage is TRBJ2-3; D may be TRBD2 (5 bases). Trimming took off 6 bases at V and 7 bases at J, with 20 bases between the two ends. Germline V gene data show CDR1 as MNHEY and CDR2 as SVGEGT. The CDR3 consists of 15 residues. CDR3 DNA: TGTGCCAGCAGCTCAGCGGTTCTCACAGTGAATACGCAGTATTTT. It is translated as CASSSAVLTVNTQYF.

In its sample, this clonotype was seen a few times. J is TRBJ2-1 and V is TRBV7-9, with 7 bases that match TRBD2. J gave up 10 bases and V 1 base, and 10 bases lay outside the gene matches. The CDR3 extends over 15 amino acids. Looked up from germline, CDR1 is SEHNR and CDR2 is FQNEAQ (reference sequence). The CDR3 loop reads CASSLGLAGTEEQFF. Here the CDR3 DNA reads TGTGCCAGCAGCTTAGGCTTAGCGGGTACGGAAGAGCAGTTCTTC.

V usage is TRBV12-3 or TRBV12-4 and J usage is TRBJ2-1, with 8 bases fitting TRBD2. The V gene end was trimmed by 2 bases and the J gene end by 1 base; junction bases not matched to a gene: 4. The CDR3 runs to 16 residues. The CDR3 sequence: CASSLSGSWSYNEQFF. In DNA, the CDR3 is TGTGCCAGCAGTTTAAGCGGGAGTTGGTCCTACAATGAGCAGTTCTTC.

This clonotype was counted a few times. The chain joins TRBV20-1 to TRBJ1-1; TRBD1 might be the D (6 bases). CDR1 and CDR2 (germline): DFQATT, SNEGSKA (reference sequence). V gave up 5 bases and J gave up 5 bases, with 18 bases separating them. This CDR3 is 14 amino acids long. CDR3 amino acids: CSAPFKGVTTEAFF. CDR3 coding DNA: TGCAGTGCTCCGTTCAAGGGGGTGACGACTGAAGCTTTCTTT.

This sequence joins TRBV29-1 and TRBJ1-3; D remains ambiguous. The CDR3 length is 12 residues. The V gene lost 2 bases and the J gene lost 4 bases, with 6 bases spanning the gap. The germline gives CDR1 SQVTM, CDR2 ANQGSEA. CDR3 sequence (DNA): TGCAGCGTTGAACTGGGAGGAAACACCATATATTTT. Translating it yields CSVELGGNTIYF. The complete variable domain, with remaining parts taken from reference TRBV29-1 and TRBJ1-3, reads SAVISQKPSRDICQRGTSLTIQCQVDSQVTMMFWYRQQPGQSLTLIATANQGSEATYESGFVIDKFPISRPNLTFSTLTVSNMSPEDSSIYLCSVELGGNTIYFGEGSWLTVV.